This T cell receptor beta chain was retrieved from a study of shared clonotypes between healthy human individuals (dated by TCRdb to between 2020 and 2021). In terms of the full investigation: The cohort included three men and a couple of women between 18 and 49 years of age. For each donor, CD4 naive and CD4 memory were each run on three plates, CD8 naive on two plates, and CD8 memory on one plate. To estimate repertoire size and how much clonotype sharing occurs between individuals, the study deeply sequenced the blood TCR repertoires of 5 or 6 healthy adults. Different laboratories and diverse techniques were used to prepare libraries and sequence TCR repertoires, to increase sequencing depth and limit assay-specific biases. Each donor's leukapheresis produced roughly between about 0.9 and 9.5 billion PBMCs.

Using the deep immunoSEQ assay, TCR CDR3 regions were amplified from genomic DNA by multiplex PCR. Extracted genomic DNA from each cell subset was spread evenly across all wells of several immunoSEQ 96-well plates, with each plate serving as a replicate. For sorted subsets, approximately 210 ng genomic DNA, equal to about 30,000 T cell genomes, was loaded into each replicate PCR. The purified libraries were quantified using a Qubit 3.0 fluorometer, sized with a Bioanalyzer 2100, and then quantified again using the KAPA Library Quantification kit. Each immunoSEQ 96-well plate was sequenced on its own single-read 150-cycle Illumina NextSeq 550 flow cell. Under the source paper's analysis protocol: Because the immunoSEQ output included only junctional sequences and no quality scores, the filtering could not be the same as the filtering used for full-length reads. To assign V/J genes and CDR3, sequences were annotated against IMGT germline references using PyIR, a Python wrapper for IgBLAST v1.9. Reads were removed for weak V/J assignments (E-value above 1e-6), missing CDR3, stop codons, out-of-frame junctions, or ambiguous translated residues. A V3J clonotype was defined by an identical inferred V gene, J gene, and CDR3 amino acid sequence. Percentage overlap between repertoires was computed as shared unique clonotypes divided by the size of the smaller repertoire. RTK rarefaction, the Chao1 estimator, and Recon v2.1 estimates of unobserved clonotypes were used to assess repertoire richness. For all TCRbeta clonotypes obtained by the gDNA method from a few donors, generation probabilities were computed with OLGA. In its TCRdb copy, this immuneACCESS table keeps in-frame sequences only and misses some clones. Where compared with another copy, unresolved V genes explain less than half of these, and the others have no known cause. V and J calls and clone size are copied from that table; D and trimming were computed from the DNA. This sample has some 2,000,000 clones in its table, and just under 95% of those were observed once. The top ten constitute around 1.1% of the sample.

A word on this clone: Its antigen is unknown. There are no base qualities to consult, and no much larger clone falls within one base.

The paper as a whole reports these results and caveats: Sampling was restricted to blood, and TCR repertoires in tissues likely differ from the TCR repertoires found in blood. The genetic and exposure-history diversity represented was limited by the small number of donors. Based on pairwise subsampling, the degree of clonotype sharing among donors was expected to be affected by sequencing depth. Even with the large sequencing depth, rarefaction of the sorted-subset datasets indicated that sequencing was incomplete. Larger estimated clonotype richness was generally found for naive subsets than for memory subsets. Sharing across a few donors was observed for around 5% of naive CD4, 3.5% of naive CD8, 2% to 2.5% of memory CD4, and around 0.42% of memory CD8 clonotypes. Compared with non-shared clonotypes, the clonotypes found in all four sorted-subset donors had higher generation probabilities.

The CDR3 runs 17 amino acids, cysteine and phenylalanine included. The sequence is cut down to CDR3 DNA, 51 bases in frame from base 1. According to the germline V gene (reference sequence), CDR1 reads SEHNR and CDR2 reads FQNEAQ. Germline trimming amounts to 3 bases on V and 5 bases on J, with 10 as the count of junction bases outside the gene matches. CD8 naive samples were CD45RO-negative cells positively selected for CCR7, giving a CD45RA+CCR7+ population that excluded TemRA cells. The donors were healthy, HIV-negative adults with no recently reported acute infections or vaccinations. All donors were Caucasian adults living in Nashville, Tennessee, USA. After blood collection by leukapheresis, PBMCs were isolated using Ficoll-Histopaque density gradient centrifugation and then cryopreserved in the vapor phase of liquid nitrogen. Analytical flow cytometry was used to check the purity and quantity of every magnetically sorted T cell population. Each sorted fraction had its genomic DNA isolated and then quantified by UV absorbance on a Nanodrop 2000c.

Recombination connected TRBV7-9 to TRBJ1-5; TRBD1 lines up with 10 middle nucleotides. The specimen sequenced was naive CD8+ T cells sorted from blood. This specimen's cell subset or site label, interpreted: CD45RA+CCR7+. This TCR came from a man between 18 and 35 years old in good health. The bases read TGTGCCAGCAGCTTTATCAAAACGACAGGGGGCTATCAGCCCCAGCATTTT. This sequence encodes CASSFIKTTGGYQPQHF.